In its sample, the clone carrying this T cell receptor beta chain was seen a few times. The data were obtained in a study of T cells in Graves' hyperthyroidism and ophthalmopathy. Researchers took RNA transcripts and amplified the TCR beta CDR3 regions from them. The TCR CDR3 first-round RT-PCR relied on the HTBI primer set. One entry per CDR3 protein, called by TCRdb with MiXCR from the multiplex PCR reads. The table shows 530,000 or so distinct CDR3 sequences, with approximately 25% occurring only once. Deletions cut 3 bases from V and 1 base from J, with 18 bases between. This CDR3 is 18 amino acids long. CDR1 is KGHSH, CDR2 LQKENI, per germline.

The TCR sequence derives from a woman aged 25 to 39 with Graves' ophthalmopathy. Sequencing input: blood. This chain uses TRBV18 with TRBJ2-2; D is undetermined. Written as DNA, the CDR3 is TGTGCCAGCTCACCTTTATTCGTGACCCAAAAGAACACCGGGGAGCTGTTTTTT. Encoded protein: CASSPLFVTQKNTGELFF.